A single sample is the source of the 9 T cell receptor beta chains below, sequenced in a study of CD8 T cells in ankylosing spondylitis. TCRdb re-analysed the 5' RACE reads in MiXCR, keeping a single row per CDR3 protein. The data contain around 130,000 distinct CDR3 sequences, roughly 6.6% of them singletons. Sequencing was performed on blood, either unsorted or a sorted T cell fraction (not recorded which). Receptors were obtained from a male donor with ankylosing spondylitis or in good health (not recorded which).

This clonotype has ten or more counts. This chain uses TRBV12-3 or TRBV12-4 with TRBJ2-2; no reliable D call. The CDR3 totals 14 residues. Trimming removed 5 bases at V and 1 base at J, with 8 bases between. The CDR3 coding sequence is TGTGCCAGCAGTCTCACACGGAACACCGGGGAGCTGTTTTTT. It encodes CASSLTRNTGELFF.

This clonotype was observed many times. This chain uses TRBV12-3 or TRBV12-4 with TRBJ1-5, with 9 bases aligning to TRBD1. The ends lost 3 bases at V and 3 bases at J; junction bases unmatched: 3. The CDR3 is 15 residues long. CDR3 sequence (DNA): TGTGCCAGCAGTTTTGACAGGGGGAACAATCAGCCCCAGCATTTT. It yields the protein CASSFDRGNNQPQHF.

In this sample, this clonotype turned up many times. V is TRBV3-1 and J is TRBJ2-3; 13 bases agree with TRBD2. The CDR3 covers 17 residues. Germline lookup yields CDR1 LGHDT and CDR2 YNNKEL (reference sequence). V lost 2 bases, J lost 3 bases, and 5 bases stayed unmatched. CDR3: CASSQTSGRAPTDTQYF. As DNA, the CDR3 is TGTGCCAGCAGCCAAACTAGCGGGAGGGCCCCGACAGATACGCAGTATTTT.

This clonotype was detected ten times or more. V and J are TRBV12-3 or TRBV12-4 and TRBJ1-4; possible D gene TRBD1, 6 bases. The V gene lost 5 bases and the J gene lost 0 bases, with 10 bases spanning the gap. This CDR3 is 15 amino acids long. The CDR3, as DNA: TGTGCCAGCAGTAGAAACAGGGCAACTAATGAAAAACTGTTTTTT. This encodes CASSRNRATNEKLFF.

The sample holds many counts of this clonotype. The chain is built from TRBV24-1 and TRBJ1-1, with 7 bases fitting TRBD1. V shed 7 bases and J 6 bases; nucleotides not matched to a gene: 10. Germline CDR1 and CDR2: KGHDR and SFDVKD. The CDR3 totals 14 residues. DNA of the CDR3: TGTGCCACCAGCACCCAGGGGGATCTACCTGAAGCTTTCTTT. Amino acid sequence: CATSTQGDLPEAFF.

This clonotype has a count of ten or more. The genes are TRBV20-1 and TRBJ1-3; D is unclear. V was clipped by 6 bases and J by 0 bases, with 9 bases between them. The germline CDR1 and CDR2 sequences are DFQATT and SNEGSKA (reference sequence). CDR3 length: 13 amino acids. CDR3 bases: TGCAGTGCCGACACGGACTCTGGAAACACCATATATTTT. It is translated as CSADTDSGNTIYF.

This clonotype occurred a few times. The chain has TRBV12-3 or TRBV12-4 and TRBJ1-5; D perhaps matches TRBD1 (6 bases). V shed 5 bases and J shed 1 base, with 15 bases lying between them. The CDR3 sequence is 16 residues long. CDR3 residues: CASSRSTGTSNQPQHF. The DNA of the CDR3 is TGTGCCAGCAGTCGGTCGACAGGAACCAGCAATCAGCCCCAGCATTTT.

This clonotype was seen repeatedly, ten times or more. This rearrangement joins TRBV9 to TRBJ2-1, with no clear D. The CDR3 is made up of 12 amino acids. CDR1 is SGDLS and CDR2 is YYNGEE in the germline V gene. Trimming pared 4 bases from V and 7 bases from J, leaving 9 bases between. The CDR3 sequence: CASSPLGNEQFF. The CDR3 DNA reads TGTGCCAGCAGCCCTCTGGGTAATGAGCAGTTCTTC. Looking up the rest from reference TRBV9 and TRBJ2-1 gives the full variable domain: DSGVTQTPKHLITATGQRVTLRCSPRSGDLSVYWYQQSLDQGLQFLIQYYNGEERAKGNILERFSAQQFPDLHSELNLSSLELGDSALYFCASSPLGNEQFFGPGTRLTVL.

This clonotype was seen many times. V usage is TRBV7-3 and J usage is TRBJ2-3, with no clear D. Germline-derived CDR1 and CDR2 are SGHTA and FQGTGA. The CDR3 is 16 residues long. Deletions cut 0 bases from V and 0 bases from J, with 10 bases between. The CDR3 is CASSLTSDTSTDTQYF. CDR3 bases: TGTGCCAGCAGCTTAACTTCGGATACTAGCACAGATACGCAGTATTTT.